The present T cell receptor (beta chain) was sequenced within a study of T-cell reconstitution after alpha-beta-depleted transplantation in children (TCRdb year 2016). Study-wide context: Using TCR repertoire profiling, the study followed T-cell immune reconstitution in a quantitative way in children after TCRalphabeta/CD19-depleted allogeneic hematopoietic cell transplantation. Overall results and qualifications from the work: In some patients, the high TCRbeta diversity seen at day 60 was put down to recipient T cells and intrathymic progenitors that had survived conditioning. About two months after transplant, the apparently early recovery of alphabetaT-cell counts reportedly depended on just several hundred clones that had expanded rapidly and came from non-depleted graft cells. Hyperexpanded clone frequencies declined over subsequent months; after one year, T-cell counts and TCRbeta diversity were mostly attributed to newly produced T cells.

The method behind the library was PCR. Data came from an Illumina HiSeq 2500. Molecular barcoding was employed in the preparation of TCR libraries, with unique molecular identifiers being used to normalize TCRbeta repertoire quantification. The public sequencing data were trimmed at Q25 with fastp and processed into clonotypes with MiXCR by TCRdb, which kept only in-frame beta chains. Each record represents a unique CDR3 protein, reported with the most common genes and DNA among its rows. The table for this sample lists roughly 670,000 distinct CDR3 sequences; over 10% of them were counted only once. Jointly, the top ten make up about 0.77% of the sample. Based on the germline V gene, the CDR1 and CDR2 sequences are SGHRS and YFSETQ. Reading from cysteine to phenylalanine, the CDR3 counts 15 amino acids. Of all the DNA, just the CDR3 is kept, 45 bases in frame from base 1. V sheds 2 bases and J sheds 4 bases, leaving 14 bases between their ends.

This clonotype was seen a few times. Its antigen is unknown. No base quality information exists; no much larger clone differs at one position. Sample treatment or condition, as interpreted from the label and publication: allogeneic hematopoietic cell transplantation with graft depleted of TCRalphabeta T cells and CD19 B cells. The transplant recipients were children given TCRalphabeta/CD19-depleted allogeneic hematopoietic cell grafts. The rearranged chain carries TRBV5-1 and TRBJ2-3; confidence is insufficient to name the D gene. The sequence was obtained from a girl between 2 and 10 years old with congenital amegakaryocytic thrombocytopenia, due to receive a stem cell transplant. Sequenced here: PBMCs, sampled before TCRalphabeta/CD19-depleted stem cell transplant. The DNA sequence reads TGCGCCAGCAGCTTAGAAGGGCCTTTCGCAGATACGCAGTATTTT. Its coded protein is CASSLEGPFADTQYF.